This T cell receptor (beta chain) was captured by sequencing in a study of identical twins (dated by TCRdb to the mid-2010s). At the level of the whole study: To test whether fetal clonotypes persist, this study deep-sequenced TCR alpha and beta repertoires from monozygotic twins, from unrelated adults of various ages, and from cord blood. Replicate twin experiments were performed at different times using different library preparation protocols to rule out contamination. Beyond this particular receptor, the publication reports: Excess twin sharing in beta out-of-frame sequences was weaker because fewer shared sequences lowered the signal-to-noise ratio. In monozygotic twins, recombination models systematically underestimated out-of-frame TCR alpha sharing, but the models matched the sharing seen between unrelated individuals. Compared with coincidental sharing between unrelated individuals, out-of-frame TCR alpha sequences shared between twins had an excess of sequences with low generation probability. Abundant cord blood beta clonotypes had fewer insertions, young adult naive repertoires showed a similar but weaker trend, and memory repertoires showed no such trend. Because the same donors could not be followed over many years, the conclusions relied on cross-sectional statistical analysis. Invariant T cells such as MAIT and iNKT could partly confound zero-insertion analyses, although diverse VJ usage argued against such confounding for most clonotypes.

Receptor libraries were prepared by 5' RACE. The sequencing machine was an Illumina HiSeq 2000. Template switching added a universal primer binding site, and the final cDNA carried a unique molecular identifier that allowed TCR cDNA molecules to be counted accurately. Specific primers in the conserved constant-segment region were used to synthesize first-strand cDNA for TCR alpha and beta chains. To control for contamination, every cDNA library carried two barcodes: a SMART-Mk sample barcode plus Illumina barcodes. TruSeq adapter sequences, together with Illumina sample barcodes, were added in two successive PCR steps. The Illumina HiSeq platform was used with custom primers to sequence TCR alpha and beta cDNA libraries. Regarding the original processing steps: Unique molecular identifiers were extracted from raw reads with MiGEC, and CDR3 positions were determined with MiXCR. For each individual, recombination models were inferred using an EM algorithm with the repgenHMM and IGoR tools. The analysis of shared clonotypes was done with the tcR package in R, with sharing normalized by the product of cloneset sizes. To study raw recombination free of thymic and clonal selection effects, out-of-frame nonproductive sequences were analyzed. TCRdb trimmed the raw reads at Q25, called clones with MiXCR and kept productive beta chains. Entries that share a CDR3 protein sequence are merged under the most common genes and DNA. The V and J calls and clone size are TCRdb's, not the authors'. The sample yields 1.5 million to 2 million distinct CDR3 sequences; 32% were counted once. The ten largest make up approximately 0.25% of the sample.

Ends trimmed: V by 5 bases, J by 10 bases; bases unmatched to a gene: 5. Reading from cysteine to phenylalanine, the CDR3 counts 12 amino acids. Solely the CDR3 DNA is kept, with 36 bases framed from the first base. All donors were healthy Caucasians. There are a few counts of this clonotype. Its antigen is unknown. No base quality information exists; no much larger clone differs at one position. The material sequenced was cord blood. The chain is made from TRBV12-3 or TRBV12-4 and TRBJ1-5, and 7 bases in between align with TRBD1. This receptor was identified in a newborn girl in good health. The sequence in DNA is TGTGCCAGCAGTGCCGGGACAGAACCCCAGCATTTT. Its protein product is CASSAGTEPQHF.